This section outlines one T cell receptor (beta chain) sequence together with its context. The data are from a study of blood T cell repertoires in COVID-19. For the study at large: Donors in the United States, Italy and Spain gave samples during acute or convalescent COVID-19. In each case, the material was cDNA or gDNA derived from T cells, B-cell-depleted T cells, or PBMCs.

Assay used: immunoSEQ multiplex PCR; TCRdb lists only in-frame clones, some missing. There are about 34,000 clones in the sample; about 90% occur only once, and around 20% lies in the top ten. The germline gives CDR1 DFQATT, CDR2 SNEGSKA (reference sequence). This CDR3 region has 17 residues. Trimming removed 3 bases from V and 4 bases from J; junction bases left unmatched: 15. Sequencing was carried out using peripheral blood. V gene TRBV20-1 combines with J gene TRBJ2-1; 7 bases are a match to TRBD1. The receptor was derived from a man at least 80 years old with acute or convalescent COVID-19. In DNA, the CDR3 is TGCAGTGCTAGTCCTATGAGGGGGCAGGGGCGATACAATGAGCAGTTCTTC. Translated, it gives CSASPMRGQGRYNEQFF.